This T cell receptor beta chain is drawn from a study of cytomegalovirus exposure and HLA in healthy donors. Study-wide findings and caveats: Altogether, around 160 TCR beta chains were recorded as cytomegalovirus-associated. As a later analysis showed, a missense DCLRE1C variant was linked to trimming of TCR beta V- and J-genes.

A remark on this clone: Its antigen is still unknown.

Trimming took off 5 bases at V and 4 bases at J, with 14 bases between the two ends. The germline CDR1 and CDR2 sequences are LGHNA and YNFKEQ. The CDR3 loop spans 15 amino acids. The PCR contained 60 Vbeta and 13 Jbeta primers. Using immunoSEQ multiplex PCR, the repertoire was profiled, and TCRdb retains in-frame clones only, with some absent. The sample contains roughly 160,000 clones, 80% of which appear only once. The V call is TRBV4-2, the J call TRBJ1-4; D might be TRBD1 (5 bases). The TCR comes from a woman in her forties or fifties in good health and CMV-seronegative. Sequencing was carried out using PBMCs. The CDR3 nucleotides are TGTGCCAGCAGCGCTGTGGGGGGGAGTAATGAAAAACTGTTTTTT. It codes for CASSAVGGSNEKLFF.